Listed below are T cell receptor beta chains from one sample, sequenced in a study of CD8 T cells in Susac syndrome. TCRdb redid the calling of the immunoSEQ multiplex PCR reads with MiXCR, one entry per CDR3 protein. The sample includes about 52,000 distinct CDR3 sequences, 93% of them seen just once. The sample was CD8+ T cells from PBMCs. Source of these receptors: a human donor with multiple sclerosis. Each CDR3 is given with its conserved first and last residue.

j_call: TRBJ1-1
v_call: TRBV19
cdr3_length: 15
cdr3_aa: CASSMVQTANTEAFF

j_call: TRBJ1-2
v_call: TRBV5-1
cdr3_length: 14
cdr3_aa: CASSLTGVSYGYTF

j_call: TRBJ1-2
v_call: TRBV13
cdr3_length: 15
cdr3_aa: CASSLAQGWNYGYTF

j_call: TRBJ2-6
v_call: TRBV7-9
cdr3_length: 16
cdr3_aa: CAAVTGSPSGANVLTF

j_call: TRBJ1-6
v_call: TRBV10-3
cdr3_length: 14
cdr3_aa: CAISLQGAVPPLHF

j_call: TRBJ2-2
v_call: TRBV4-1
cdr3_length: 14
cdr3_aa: CASRPGGATGELFF

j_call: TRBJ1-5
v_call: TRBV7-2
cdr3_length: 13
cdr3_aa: CASSLSGNQPQHF

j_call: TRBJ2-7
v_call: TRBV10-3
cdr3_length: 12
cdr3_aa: CAISADFYEQYF

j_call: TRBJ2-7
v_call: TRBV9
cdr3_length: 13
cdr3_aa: CASSVGGPYEQYF

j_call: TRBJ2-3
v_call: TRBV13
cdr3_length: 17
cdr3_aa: CASSLAASWKSTDTQYF

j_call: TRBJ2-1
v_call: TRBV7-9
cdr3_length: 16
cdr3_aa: CASSLVSGVSYNEQFF

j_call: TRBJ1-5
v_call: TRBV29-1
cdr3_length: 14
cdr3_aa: CSVVGGDSNQPQHF

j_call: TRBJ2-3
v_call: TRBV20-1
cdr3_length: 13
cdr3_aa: CSARDWRRYTQYF

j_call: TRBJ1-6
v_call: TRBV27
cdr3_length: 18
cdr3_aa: CASSLSWGQGLRGSPLHF

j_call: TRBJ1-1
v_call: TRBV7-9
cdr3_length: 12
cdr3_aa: CASSLTGPEAFF

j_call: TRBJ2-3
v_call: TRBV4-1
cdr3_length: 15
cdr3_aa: CASSQLQAGADTQYF

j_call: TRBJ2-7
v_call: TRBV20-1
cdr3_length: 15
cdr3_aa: CSAPGQGTMGYEQYF

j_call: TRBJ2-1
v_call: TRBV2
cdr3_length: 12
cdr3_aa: CASGYHRGEQFF

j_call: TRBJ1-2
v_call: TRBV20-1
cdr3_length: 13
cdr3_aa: CSARDEGFYGYTF

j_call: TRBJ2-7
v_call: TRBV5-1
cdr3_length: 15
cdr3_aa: CASSFSGALTDEQYF

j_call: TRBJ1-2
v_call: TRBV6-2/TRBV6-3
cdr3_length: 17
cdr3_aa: CASSYGGETLNIYGYTF